This record looks at one TCR beta chain sequence and its context. The sample belongs to a study of T cells expressing NK-cell markers. On the study more broadly: Sorted CD3+CD56-NKG2C+, CD3+CD56+NKG2C- and CD3+CD56+NKG2C+ T cells were the source of the TCR beta repertoires. One of eight sequenced donors was HCMV-seronegative; the other seven were seropositive.

Generation of TCR beta cDNA was performed by 5'RACE template switching incorporating UMIs. After re-calling the 5' RACE reads, TCRdb lists one entry per CDR3 protein, DNA absent. The sample table sets out around 180,000 distinct CDR3 sequences. Material: blood T cells: a sorted CD56 or NKG2C T cell subset, CD4+ or CD8+ T cells, or bulk PBMC T cells (not recorded which). The receptor's source is a man aged 18-69 years in good health.

The CDR3 region is CASSLEKTAIYEQYF. This chain uses TRBV7-9 with TRBJ2-7. CDR1 and CDR2 from the germline V gene are SEHNR and FQNEAQ (reference sequence). The length of the CDR3 is 15 residues.